The rows below give T cell receptor beta chains drawn from one sample of a study of blood T cell repertoires in COVID-19. Produced via immunoSEQ multiplex PCR; TCRdb's table is partial and in-frame only. The data hold fewer than 200,000 clones, with around 85% observed a single time. Sequencing was performed on peripheral blood. The receptors shown here come from a woman older than 75 with acute or convalescent COVID-19. CDR3s leave out the opening cysteine and the closing phenylalanine or tryptophan.

>TRBV25-1
ASSDAQGAGTGELF
>TRBV11-3
ASSFRSGNTIY
>TRBV6-2/TRBV6-3
ASSYVAGGPYNEQF
>TRBV10-2
ASRATGDSNQPQH
>TRBV27
ASSLSGGQGASYNSPLH
>TRBV24-1
ATSDSRSGANVLT
>TRBV7-2
ASSFAVLASSYNEQF
>TRBV9
ASSGQGNYGYT
>TRBV2
ASSEARVQPQH
>TRBV18
ASSPGLREASYEQY
>TRBV10-3
AISESGGGNQPQH
>TRBV19
ASSPGTGGVFLRYEQY
>TRBV21-1
ASQTGNNEQF
>TRBV6-2/TRBV6-3
ASSYEYRGTSEAF
>TRBV21-1
ASNTPHFHTEAF
>TRBV7-9
ASSQQGPSGTGELF
>TRBV12-3/TRBV12-4
ASSSLQLGQY
>TRBV12-5
ASGLAGISNIQY
>TRBV7-2
ASSPAGGGNTIY
>TRBV27
ASSSWDNGSDGYT
>TRBV6-2/TRBV6-3
ASSTGTSGVATDTQY
>TRBV19
ASSNSGRQETQY
>TRBV15
ATSRDIQGYDEQY
>TRBV5-4
ASSTGLDNEKLF
>TRBV27
ASRPPLYRQGGYGYT
>TRBV12-3/TRBV12-4
ASSFRPYNEQF
>TRBV16
ASSRDRGSTDTQY
>TRBV9
ASSATGTGWDEQY
>TRBV7-3
ASSLYPREGYEQF
>TRBV4-1
ASSQPGTGVEQF
>TRBV30
AWRFRTGGGKLF
>TRBV13
ASSFGPTPTGFTDTQY
>TRBV24-1
ATSDPSSGVGNEQF
>TRBV9
ASSVAGGGYT
>TRBV9
ASGRLTGDSGNTIY
>TRBV7-2
ASRPKGREEADTQY
>TRBV5-1
ASSSLAGEAGELF
>TRBV2
ASSDPGVLGPGELF
>TRBV19
ASNLDRGLDYGYT
>TRBV5-5
ASSLEGGSSGANVLT
>TRBV29-1
SGMEGLGNIQY
>TRBV20-1
SASLAGRSTYEQY
>TRBV27
ASSLEGRGSYT
>TRBV3-1/TRBV3-2
ASSRSGFQETQY
>TRBV6-1
ASSDSGKTLYEQY
>TRBV6-2/TRBV6-3
ASSYRKLGTSGRGETQY